This T cell receptor beta chain was sequenced in a study of T-cell memory formation after mild COVID-19. The J segment lost 7 bases and the V segment lost 8 bases, leaving 7 bases of the junction unmatched. The CDR3 sequence is 14 residues long. The table lists this clonotype with a few counts. Its antigen is not known. TCRdb recomputed calls from the 5' RACE reads with MiXCR, one row per CDR3 protein. The sample includes about 58,000 distinct CDR3 sequences, roughly 25% of them seen just once. Whole-study findings and limits: The pre-infection memory compartment contained some responding clones, suggesting cross-reactive memory joined. A balance of CD4 and CD8 characterized clones contracting day 15 to 85, whereas later expanders leaned CD4+.

The clonotype comes from a man between 18 and 29 years old who had mild COVID-19 (a few samples of this study predate the infection). Cell type and time point are not known. V gene TRBV12-3 or TRBV12-4 combines with J gene TRBJ2-1; TRBD2 matches 11 bases. Sequencing used PBMCs or a T cell subset sorted from them (not recorded which). This CDR3 reads CASGSGGEGNEQFF. In nucleotides, the CDR3 is TGTGCCAGCGGTAGCGGGGGGGAAGGGAATGAGCAGTTCTTC.